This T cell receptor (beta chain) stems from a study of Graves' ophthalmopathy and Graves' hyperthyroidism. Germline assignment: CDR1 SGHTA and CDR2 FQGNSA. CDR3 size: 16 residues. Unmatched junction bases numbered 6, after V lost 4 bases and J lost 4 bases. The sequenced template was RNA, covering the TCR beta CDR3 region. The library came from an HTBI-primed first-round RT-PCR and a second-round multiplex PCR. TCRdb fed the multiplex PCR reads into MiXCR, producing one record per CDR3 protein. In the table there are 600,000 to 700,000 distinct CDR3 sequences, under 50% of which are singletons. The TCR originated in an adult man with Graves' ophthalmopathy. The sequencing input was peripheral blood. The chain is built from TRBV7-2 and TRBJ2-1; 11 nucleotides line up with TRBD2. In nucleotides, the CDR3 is TGTGCCAGCAGCTCCCAAATAGCGGGGGGGTACAATGAGCAGTTCTTC. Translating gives CASSSQIAGGYNEQFF.